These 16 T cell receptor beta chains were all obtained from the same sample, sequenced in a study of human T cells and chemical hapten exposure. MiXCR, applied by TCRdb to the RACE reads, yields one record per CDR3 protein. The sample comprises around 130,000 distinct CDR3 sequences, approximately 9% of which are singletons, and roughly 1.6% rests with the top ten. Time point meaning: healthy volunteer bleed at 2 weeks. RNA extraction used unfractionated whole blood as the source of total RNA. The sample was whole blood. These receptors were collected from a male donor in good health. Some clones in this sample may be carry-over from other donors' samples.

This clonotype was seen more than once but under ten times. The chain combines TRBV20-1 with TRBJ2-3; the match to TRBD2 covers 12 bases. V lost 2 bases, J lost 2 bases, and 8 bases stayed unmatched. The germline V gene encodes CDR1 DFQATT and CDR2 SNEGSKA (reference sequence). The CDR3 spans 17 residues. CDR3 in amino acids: CSARTGLAGGPTDTQYF. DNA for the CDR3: TGCAGTGCTAGAACGGGCCTAGCGGGGGGGCCCACAGATACGCAGTATTTT.

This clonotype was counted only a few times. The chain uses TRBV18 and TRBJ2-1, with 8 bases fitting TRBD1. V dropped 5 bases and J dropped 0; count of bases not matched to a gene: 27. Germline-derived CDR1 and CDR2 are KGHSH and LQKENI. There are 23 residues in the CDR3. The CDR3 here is CASSAAFNRGLGKWTSSYNEQFF. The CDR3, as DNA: TGTGCCAGCTCAGCCGCTTTTAACAGGGGGTTGGGGAAGTGGACCAGCTCCTACAATGAGCAGTTCTTC.

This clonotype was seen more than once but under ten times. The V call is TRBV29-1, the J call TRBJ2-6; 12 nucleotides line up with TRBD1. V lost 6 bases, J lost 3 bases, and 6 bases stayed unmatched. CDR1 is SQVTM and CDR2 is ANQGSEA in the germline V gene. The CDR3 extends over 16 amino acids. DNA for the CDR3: TGCAGCGTGGTGGGACAGGGGGCAGGTGGGGCCAACGTCCTGACTTTC. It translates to CSVVGQGAGGANVLTF.

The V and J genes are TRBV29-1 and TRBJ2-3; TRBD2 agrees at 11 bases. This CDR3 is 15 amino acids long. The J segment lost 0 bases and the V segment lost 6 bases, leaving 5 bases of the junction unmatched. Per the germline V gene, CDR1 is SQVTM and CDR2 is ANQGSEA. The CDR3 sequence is CSVTGTSGSTDTQYF. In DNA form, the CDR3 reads TGCAGCGTAACCGGGACTAGCGGTAGCACAGATACGCAGTATTTT.

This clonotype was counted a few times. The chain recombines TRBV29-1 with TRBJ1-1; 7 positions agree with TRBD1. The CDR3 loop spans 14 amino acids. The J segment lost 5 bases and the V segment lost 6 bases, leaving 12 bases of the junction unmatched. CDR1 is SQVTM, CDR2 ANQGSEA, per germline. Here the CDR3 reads CSVERQGVGTEAFF. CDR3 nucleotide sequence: TGCAGCGTCGAGCGACAGGGTGTTGGGACTGAAGCTTTCTTT. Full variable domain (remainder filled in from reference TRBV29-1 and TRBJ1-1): SAVISQKPSRDICQRGTSLTIQCQVDSQVTMMFWYRQQPGQSLTLIATANQGSEATYESGFVIDKFPISRPNLTFSTLTVSNMSPEDSSIYLCSVERQGVGTEAFFGQGTRLTVV.

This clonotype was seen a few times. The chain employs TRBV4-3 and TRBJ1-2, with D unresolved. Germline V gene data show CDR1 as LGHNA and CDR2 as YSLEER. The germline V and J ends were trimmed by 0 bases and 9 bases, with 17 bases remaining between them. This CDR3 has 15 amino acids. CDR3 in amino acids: CASSQEFRPATRYTF. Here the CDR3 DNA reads TGCGCCAGCAGCCAAGAGTTTCGGCCGGCGACGCGCTACACCTTC.

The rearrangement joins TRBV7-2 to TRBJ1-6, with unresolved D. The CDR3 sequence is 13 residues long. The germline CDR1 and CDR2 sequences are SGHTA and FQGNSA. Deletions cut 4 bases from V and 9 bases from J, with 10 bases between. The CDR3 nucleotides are TGTGCCAGCAGCTCACGGACTTTTTCACCCCTCCACTTT. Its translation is CASSSRTFSPLHF.

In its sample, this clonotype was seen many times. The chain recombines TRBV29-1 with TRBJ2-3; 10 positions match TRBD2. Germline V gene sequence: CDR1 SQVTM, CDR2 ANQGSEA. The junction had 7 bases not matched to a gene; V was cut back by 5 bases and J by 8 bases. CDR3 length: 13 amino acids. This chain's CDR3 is CSVSGRATTTQYF. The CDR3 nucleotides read TGCAGCGTTAGCGGGAGGGCAACAACTACGCAGTATTTT.

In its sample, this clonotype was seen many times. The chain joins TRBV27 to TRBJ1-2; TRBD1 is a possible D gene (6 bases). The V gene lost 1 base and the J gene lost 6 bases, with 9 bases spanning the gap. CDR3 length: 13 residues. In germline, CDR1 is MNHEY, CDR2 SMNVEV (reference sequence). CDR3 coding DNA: TGTGCCAGCAGTTTATACCAGGGGAATGGCTACACCTTC. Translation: CASSLYQGNGYTF.

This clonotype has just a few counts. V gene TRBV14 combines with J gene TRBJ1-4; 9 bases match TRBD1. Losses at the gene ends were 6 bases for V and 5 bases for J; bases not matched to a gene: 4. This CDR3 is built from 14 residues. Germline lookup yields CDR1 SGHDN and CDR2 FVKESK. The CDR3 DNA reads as TGTGCCAGCAGTCAAACAGGGGGCAATGAAAAACTGTTTTTT. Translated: CASSQTGGNEKLFF.

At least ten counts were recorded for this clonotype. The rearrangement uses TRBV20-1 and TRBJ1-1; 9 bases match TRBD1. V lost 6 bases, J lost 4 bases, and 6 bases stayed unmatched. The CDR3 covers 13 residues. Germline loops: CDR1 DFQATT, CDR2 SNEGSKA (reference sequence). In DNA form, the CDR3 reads TGCAGTGCAAACAGGGGGCCGGGCACTGAAGCTTTCTTT. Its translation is CSANRGPGTEAFF.

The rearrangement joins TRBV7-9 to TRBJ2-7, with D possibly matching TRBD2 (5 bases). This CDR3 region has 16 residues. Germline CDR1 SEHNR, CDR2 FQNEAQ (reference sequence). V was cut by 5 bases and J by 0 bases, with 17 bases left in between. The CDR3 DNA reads TGTGCCAGCAGCCCCACGGGGTTCAGAAGCTCCTACGAGCAGTACTTC. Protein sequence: CASSPTGFRSSYEQYF.

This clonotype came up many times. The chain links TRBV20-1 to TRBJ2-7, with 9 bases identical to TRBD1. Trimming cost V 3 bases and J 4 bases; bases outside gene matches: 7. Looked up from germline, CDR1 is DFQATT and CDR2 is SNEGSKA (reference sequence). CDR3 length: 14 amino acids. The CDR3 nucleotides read TGCAGTGCTAGCGGGACAGGGAAGGGATACGAGCAGTACTTC. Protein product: CSASGTGKGYEQYF.

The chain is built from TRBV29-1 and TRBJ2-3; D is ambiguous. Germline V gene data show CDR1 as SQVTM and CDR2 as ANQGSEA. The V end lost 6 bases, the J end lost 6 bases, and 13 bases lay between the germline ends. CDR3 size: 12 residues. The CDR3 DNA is TGCAGCGTCGCCAAAGAGACCGATACGCAGTATTTT. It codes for CSVAKETDTQYF.

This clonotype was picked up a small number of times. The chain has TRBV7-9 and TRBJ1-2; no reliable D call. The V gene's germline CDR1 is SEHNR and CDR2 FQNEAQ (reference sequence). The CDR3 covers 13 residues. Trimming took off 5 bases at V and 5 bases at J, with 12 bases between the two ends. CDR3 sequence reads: CASSLGLDYGYTF. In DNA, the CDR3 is TGTGCCAGCAGCCTAGGCCTGGATTATGGCTACACCTTC.

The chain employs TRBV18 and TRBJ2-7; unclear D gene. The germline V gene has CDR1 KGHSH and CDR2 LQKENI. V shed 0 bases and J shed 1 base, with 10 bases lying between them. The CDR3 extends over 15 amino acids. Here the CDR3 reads CASSPPSRQSYEQYF. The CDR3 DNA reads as TGTGCCAGCTCACCACCGAGCCGTCAATCCTACGAGCAGTACTTC. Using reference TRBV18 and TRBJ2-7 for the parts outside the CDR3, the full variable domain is NAGVMQNPRHLVRRRGQEARLRCSPMKGHSHVYWYRQLPEEGLKFMVYLQKENIIDESGMPKERFSAEFPKEGPSILRIQQVVRGDSAAYFCASSPPSRQSYEQYFGPGTRLTVT.